The sequence of this TCR beta chain was determined in a study of cytomegalovirus exposure and HLA in healthy donors. Study background: The Caucasian-associated ancestry cluster held more than 80% of 398 genotyped donors. Whole-study findings and limits: Under in vitro conditions, a few CMV-associated chains were confirmed as specific for CMV antigens.

In the case of this clone: Its specificity is not known.

Both 60 Vbeta primers and 13 Jbeta primers went into the PCR. Profiling relied on immunoSEQ multiplex PCR, and the TCRdb table lists in-frame clones only, not all of them. The sample shows some 150,000 clones, roughly 80% of them seen only once. The ends lost 1 base at V and 7 bases at J; junction bases unmatched: 8. There are 16 residues in the CDR3. CDR1 and CDR2 from the germline V gene are MGHRA and YSYEKL. The sample consisted of PBMCs. The source of this sequence is a woman aged 40 to 50 in good health and CMV-seropositive. The V gene is TRBV4-1, the J gene TRBJ2-1; 9 bases are shared with TRBD2. The CDR3 protein is CASSQVFGRGGNEQFF. The CDR3 DNA is TGCGCCAGCAGCCAAGTATTTGGGCGGGGGGGAAATGAGCAGTTCTTC.